Reported below is one T cell receptor (beta chain). Its antigen is undetermined. This sample was taken from a study of cytomegalovirus exposure and HLA in healthy donors. Amplification used 60 Vbeta primers and 13 Jbeta primers. The table came from immunoSEQ multiplex PCR; TCRdb's copy has only in-frame clones and leaves some out. The table has some 93,000 clones, about four fifths seen once. V lost 6 bases to trimming and J lost 4 bases, with 22 bases between them. The CDR3 is 17 amino acids. The germline CDR1 and CDR2 sequences are MDHEN and SYDVKM. Study observations and caveats: Presence/absence results assume similar sequencing depth per donor, which may not hold. HLA alleles showed associations with some 17,000 TCR beta sequences in a later analysis, at a 0.05 false discovery rate. Prior analysis indicated that the majority of TCR beta V segments exhibited productivity approximately 87% or approximately 30% of the time.

Donors likely had unrecorded immune exposures despite being nominally healthy when sampled. The chain combines TRBV28 with TRBJ1-5; D is unclear. The sample was PBMCs. This TCR was recovered from a woman in her forties in good health and CMV-seronegative. The CDR3 DNA reads as TGTGCCAGCAGCCACACTCTACTAGGAGGGTTTAATCAGCCCCAGCATTTT. Amino acids: CASSHTLLGGFNQPQHF.